A selection of T cell receptor beta chains follows, all from one sample in a study of T-cell memory formation after mild COVID-19. TCRdb called the 5' RACE reads again in MiXCR, with one record for every CDR3 protein. The data hold about 84,000 distinct CDR3 sequences, with approximately 15% observed a single time. Sequences were obtained from PBMCs or a T cell subset sorted from them (not recorded which). All receptors come from an adult woman who had mild COVID-19 (a few samples of this study predate the infection). Cell type and time point are not known. Each CDR3 is given with its conserved first and last residue. A D gene is named only where the DNA matches it firmly. For some rows the clone size is stated as once, few or many, or as a class when expanded; others skip it.

j_call clone_size v_call d_call cdr3_nt cdr3_aa
TRBJ1-5 . TRBV12-3/TRBV12-4 . TGTGCCAGCAGTTCCCCTACCCGATACGGGGCTAATCAGCCCCAGCATTTT CASSSPTRYGANQPQHF
TRBJ2-1 . TRBV9 TRBD2 TGTGCCAGCAGCCCTAGCGGGGGGGCCGTCGATGAGCAGTTCTTC CASSPSGGAVDEQFF
TRBJ2-5 . TRBV7-9 TRBD2 TGTGCCAGCAGCTTAGGGAGGGGACTAGTCGCCCAAGAGACCCAGTACTTC CASSLGRGLVAQETQYF
TRBJ2-7 . TRBV12-3/TRBV12-4 TRBD2 TGTGCCAGCAGTGGGACTAGTCCCGACGAGCAGTACTTC CASSGTSPDEQYF
TRBJ2-7 medium-sized TRBV15 . TGTGCCACCAGCAGAGACCGGGGTAGCTACGAGCAGTACTTC CATSRDRGSYEQYF
TRBJ2-3 few TRBV11-2 . TGTGCCAGCAGCCGAGGTACCCTAGCGAGGGATACGCAGTATTTT CASSRGTLARDTQYF
TRBJ2-7 . TRBV27 . TGTGCCAGCAGAATGGGCAGCTCCTACGAGCAGTACTTC CASRMGSSYEQYF
TRBJ2-7 . TRBV5-1 . TGCGCCAGCAGCTCCCCTGGGGGGCTCGAGCAGTACTTC CASSSPGGLEQYF
TRBJ1-2 . TRBV12-3/TRBV12-4 TRBD1 TGTGCCAGCAGTCCTGGACAGGGGTTGTCTATTGATGGCTACACCTTC CASSPGQGLSIDGYTF
TRBJ1-5 once TRBV5-5 TRBD1 TGTGCCAGCAGCTACGGGACAGGGGGCAGGCAGCCCCAGCATTTT CASSYGTGGRQPQHF
TRBJ2-1 . TRBV4-2 TRBD2 TGTGCCAGCAGCTTTGGCGGGGGTGTCTACAATGAGCAGTTCTTC CASSFGGGVYNEQFF
TRBJ2-2 . TRBV20-1 TRBD2 TGCAGTGCTAGCCAGACTAGCGGGGGAGGGACCGGGGAGCTGTTTTTT CSASQTSGGGTGELFF
TRBJ2-7 once TRBV15 . TGTGCCACCGGGCCGGTCTTGGGGGAGCAGTACTTC CATGPVLGEQYF
TRBJ2-6 . TRBV7-3 . TGTGCCAGCTCTCAAGGGGCTGGGGCCAACGTCCTGACTTTC CASSQGAGANVLTF
TRBJ2-7 . TRBV4-1 TRBD2 TGCGCCAGCAGCCAAGATAATAGACTAGCGGGGGCAATCTCCTACGAGCAGTACTTC CASSQDNRLAGAISYEQYF